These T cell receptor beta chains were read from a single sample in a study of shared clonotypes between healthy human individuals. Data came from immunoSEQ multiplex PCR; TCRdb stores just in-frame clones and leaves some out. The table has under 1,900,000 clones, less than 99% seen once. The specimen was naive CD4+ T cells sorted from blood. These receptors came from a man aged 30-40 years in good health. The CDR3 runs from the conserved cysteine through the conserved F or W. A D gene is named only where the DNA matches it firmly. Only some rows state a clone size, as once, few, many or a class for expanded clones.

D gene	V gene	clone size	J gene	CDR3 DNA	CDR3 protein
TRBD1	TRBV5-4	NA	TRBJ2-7	TGTGCCAGCAGCTCAATTCGACAGGGCTACTACGAGCAGTACTTC	CASSSIRQGYYEQYF
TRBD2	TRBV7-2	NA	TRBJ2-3	TGTGCCAGCAGCTTACAGGCCGGGGGAGGGAGCACAGATACGCAGTATTTT	CASSLQAGGGSTDTQYF
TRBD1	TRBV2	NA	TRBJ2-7	TGTGCCAGTGGACAGGGGTTTCCTTTCGAGCAGTACTTC	CASGQGFPFEQYF
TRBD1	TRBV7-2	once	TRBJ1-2	TGTGCCAGCAGTTTAACAGGGGGCTACTATGGCTACACCTTC	CASSLTGGYYGYTF
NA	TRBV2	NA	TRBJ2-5	TGTGCCAGCACAGGCCTTCAAGAGACCCAGTACTTC	CASTGLQETQYF
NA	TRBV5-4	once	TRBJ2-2	TGTGCCAGCAACCCCGGGACTCCGAGCTCCGGGGAGCTGTTTTTT	CASNPGTPSSGELFF
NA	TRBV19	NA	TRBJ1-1	TGTGCCAGTAGTACCCCAGGGGCCACTGAAGCTTTCTTT	CASSTPGATEAFF
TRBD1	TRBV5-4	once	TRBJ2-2	TGTGCCAGCAGCCCAGGGACAGGGTTGGCCGGGGAGCTGTTTTTT	CASSPGTGLAGELFF
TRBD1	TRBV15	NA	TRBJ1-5	TGTGCCACCAGCAGAGATGTAGTACAGGGGCGAGGCAATCAGCCCCAGCATTTT	CATSRDVVQGRGNQPQHF
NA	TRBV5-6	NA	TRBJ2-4	TGTGCCAGCAGCTTGGAGAGCCTAGCCAAAAACATTCAGTACTTC	CASSLESLAKNIQYF
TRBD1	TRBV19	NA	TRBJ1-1	TGTGCCAGTAGTCCCCGGACAGGGAGAATCGCTGAAGCTTTCTTT	CASSPRTGRIAEAFF
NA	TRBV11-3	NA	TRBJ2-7	TGTGCCAGCAGCCTCGCGGGGGCCTCCTACGAGCAGTACTTC	CASSLAGASYEQYF
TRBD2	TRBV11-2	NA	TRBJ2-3	TGTGCCAGCAGCTTTAGACTAGCCGAGGCAGATACGCAGTATTTT	CASSFRLAEADTQYF
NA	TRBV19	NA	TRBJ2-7	TGTGCCAGTAGTATAGAGGTGGGAGCACCTTCCTACGAGCAGTACTTC	CASSIEVGAPSYEQYF
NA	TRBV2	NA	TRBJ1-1	TGTGCCAGCAGGCCCCAGCCGAACACTGAAGCTTTCTTT	CASRPQPNTEAFF
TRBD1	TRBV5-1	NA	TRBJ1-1	TGCGCCAGCAGCCCACAGGGGACGGGGACTGAAGCTTTCTTT	CASSPQGTGTEAFF
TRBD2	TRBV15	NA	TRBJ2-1	TGTGCCACCAGCAGAGATGGACTAGCGGGAGGTAATGAGCAGTTCTTC	CATSRDGLAGGNEQFF
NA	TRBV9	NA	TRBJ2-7	TGTGCCAGCAGCGTCGCTAGCGAAACCTACGAGCAGTACTTC	CASSVASETYEQYF
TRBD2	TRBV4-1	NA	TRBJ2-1	TGCGCCAGCAGCCAAGGATTAGCGGGAGGGCCTCGGGACTACAATGAGCAGTTCTTC	CASSQGLAGGPRDYNEQFF
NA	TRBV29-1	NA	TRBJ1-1	TGCAGCGCCGGTGGCACAGCCCTACTCAATGAAGCTTTCTTT	CSAGGTALLNEAFF
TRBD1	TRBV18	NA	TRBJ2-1	TGTGCCAGCTCGCGGGACAGGGGGCTCTACAATGAGCAGTTCTTC	CASSRDRGLYNEQFF
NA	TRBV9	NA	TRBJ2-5	TGTGCCAGCAGCCAAAGGCCCACACCCGGTCTGGGTAGTCAAGAGACCCAGTACTTC	CASSQRPTPGLGSQETQYF
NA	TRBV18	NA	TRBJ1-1	TGTGCCAGCTCACCGGGGCCCAGGTTATTGGTGAACACTGAAGCTTTCTTT	CASSPGPRLLVNTEAFF
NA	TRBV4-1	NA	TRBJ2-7	TGCGCCAGCAGCCGAACCACTAGTAGGGGACATGACGAGCAGTACTTC	CASSRTTSRGHDEQYF
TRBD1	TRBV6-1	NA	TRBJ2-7	TGTGCCAGCAGTGAAGCACTAGACAGGGCATTCACCTACGAGCAGTACTTC	CASSEALDRAFTYEQYF
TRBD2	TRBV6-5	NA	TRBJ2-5	TGTGCCAGCACTGGGACTAGCGGGTTTGAGACCCAGTACTTC	CASTGTSGFETQYF